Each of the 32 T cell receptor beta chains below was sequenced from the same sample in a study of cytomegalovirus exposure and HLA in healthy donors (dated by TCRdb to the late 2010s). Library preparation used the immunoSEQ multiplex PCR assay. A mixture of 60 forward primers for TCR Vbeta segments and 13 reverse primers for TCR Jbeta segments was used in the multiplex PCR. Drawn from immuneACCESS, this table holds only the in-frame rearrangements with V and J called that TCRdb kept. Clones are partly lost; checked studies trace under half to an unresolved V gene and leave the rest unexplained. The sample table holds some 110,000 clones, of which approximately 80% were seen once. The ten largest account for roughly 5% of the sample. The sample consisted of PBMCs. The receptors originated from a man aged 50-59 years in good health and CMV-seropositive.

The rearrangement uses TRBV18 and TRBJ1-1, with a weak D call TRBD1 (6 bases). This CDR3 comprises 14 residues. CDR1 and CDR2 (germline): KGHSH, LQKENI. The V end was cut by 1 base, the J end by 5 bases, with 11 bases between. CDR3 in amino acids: CASSPRQQGTEAFF. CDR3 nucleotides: TGTGCCAGCTCACCACGTCAACAGGGAACTGAAGCTTTCTTT.

Written as DNA, the CDR3 is TGTGCCAGCAGTTTATCGGGCAGGGTGGGACAGCCCCAGCATTTT. The encoded protein is CASSLSGRVGQPQHF. The rearrangement uses TRBV27 and TRBJ1-5; TRBD1 is a possible D gene (5 bases). V was clipped by 0 bases and J by 7 bases, with 13 bases between them. This CDR3 has 15 residues. Germline V gene data show CDR1 as MNHEY and CDR2 as SMNVEV (reference sequence).

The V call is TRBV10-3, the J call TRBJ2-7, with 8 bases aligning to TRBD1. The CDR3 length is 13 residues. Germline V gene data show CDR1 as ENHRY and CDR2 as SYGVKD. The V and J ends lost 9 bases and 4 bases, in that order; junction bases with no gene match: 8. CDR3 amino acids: CAIGGTGYYEQYF. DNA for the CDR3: TGTGCCATAGGAGGGACAGGTTATTACGAGCAGTACTTC.

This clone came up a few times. The CDR3 coding sequence is TGTGCCAGCAGCCCCCAACCGGGGGGATCCCACAATGAGCAGTTCTTC. Translation: CASSPQPGGSHNEQFF. J is TRBJ2-1 and V is TRBV7-2, with 7 bases lining up with TRBD2. The CDR3 runs to 16 residues. Germline V lookup: CDR1 SGHTA, CDR2 FQGNSA. V was clipped by 5 bases and J by 5 bases; unmatched bases: 12.

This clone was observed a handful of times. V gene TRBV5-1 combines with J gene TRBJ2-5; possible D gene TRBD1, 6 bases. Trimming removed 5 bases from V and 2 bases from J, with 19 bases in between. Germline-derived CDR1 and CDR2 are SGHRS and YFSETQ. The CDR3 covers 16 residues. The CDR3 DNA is TGCGCCAGCAGTCCCATTTCGGACAGTGAACAAGAGACCCAGTACTTC. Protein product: CASSPISDSEQETQYF.

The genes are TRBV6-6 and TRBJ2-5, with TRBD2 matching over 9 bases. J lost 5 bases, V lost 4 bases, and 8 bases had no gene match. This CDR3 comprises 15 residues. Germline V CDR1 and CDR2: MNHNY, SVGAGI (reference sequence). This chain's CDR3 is CASSLQRGAGETQYF. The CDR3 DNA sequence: TGTGCCAGCAGTTTGCAGCGGGGGGCAGGGGAGACCCAGTACTTC.

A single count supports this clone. The CDR3 spells CASSSMTRNTGELFF. The CDR3, as DNA: TGCGCCAGCAGCTCAATGACTAGGAACACCGGGGAGCTGTTTTTT. The V gene is TRBV5-1, the J gene TRBJ2-2; perhaps TRBD2 as D (6 bases). V gave up 3 bases and J gave up 1 base, with 10 bases separating them. Germline CDR1 reads SGHRS; CDR2 reads YFSETQ. The CDR3 contains 15 residues.

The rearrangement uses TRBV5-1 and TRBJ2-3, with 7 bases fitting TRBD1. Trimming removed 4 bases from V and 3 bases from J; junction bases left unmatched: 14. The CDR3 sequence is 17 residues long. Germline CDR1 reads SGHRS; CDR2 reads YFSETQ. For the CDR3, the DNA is TGCGCCAGCAGCCCTGATCCGGGACAGAGGTGGACAGATACGCAGTATTTT. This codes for CASSPDPGQRWTDTQYF.

The CDR3 region is CASSSFEIGELFF. CDR3 in DNA: TGTGCCAGCAGCTCGTTCGAGATCGGGGAGCTGTTTTTT. The J gene is TRBJ2-2, the V gene TRBV5-4, with D hard to call. Between the trimmed V and J ends, which lost 3 bases and 7 bases, there was a span of 10 bases. The CDR3 covers 13 residues. Looked up from germline, CDR1 is SGHNT and CDR2 is YYREEE (reference sequence).

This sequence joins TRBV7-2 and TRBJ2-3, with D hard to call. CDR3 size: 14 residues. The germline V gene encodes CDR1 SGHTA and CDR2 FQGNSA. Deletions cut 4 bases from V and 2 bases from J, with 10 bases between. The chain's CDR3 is CASSSPRHTDTQYF. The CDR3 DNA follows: TGTGCCAGCAGCTCGCCTAGGCACACAGATACGCAGTATTTT.

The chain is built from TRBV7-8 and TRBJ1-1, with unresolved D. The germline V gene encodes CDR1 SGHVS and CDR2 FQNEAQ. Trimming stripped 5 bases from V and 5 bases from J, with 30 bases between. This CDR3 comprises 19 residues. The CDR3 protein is CASSTPLTATVEGRTEAFF. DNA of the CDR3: TGTGCCAGCAGCACACCTCTCACCGCGACGGTGGAGGGTAGGACTGAAGCTTTCTTT. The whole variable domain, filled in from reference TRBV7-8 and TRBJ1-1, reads GAGVSQSPRYKVAKRGQDVALRCDPISGHVSLFWYQQALGQGPEFLTYFQNEAQLDKSGLPSDRFFAERPEGSVSTLKIQRTQQEDSAVYLCASSTPLTATVEGRTEAFFGQGTRLTVV.

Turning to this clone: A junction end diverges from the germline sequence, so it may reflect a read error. In DNA, the CDR3 is TGTGCCAGCAGTGGGGCAGGGAGGTACGAGCAGTGCTTC. This codes for CASSGAGRYEQCF. This chain links TRBV2 with TRBJ2-7, with D possibly being TRBD2 (6 bases). The germline gives CDR1 SNHLY, CDR2 FYNNEI. The CDR3 has 13 residues.

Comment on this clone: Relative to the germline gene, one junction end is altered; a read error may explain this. The CDR3 protein is CASSFQPRGLQPQHF. CDR3 DNA sequence: TGTGCTAGCAGCTTCCAGCCCCGGGGTCTTCAGCCCCAGCATTTT. The chain joins TRBV7-7 to TRBJ1-5; D gene uncertain. The CDR3 has 15 amino acids. Germline lookup yields CDR1 SSHAT and CDR2 FNYEAQ (reference sequence).

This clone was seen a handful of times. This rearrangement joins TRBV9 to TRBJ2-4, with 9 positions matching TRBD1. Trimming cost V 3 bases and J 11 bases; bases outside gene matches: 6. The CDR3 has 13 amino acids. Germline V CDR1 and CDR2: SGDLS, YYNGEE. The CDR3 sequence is CASSAIGQGLQYF. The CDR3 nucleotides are TGTGCCAGCAGCGCAATTGGACAGGGGCTTCAGTACTTC.

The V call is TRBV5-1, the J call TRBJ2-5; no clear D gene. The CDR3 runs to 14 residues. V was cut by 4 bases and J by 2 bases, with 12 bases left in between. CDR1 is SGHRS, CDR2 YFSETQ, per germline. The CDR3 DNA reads TGCGCCAGCAGCCCCGGCGGTTATCAAGAGACCCAGTACTTC. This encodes CASSPGGYQETQYF.

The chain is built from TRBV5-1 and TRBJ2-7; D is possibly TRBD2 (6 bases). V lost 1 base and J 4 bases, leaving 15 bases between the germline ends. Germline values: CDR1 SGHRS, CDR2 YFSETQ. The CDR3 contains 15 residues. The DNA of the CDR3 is TGCGCCAGCAGCTTGTCCCTCGGGGCGGGGTACGAGCAGTACTTC. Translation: CASSLSLGAGYEQYF.

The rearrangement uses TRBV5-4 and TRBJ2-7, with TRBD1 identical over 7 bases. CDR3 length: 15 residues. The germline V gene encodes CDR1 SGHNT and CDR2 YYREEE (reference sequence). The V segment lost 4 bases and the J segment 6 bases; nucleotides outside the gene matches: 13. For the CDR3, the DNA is TGTGCCAGCAGCCCCTTTGACAGGGCGACGAGCGAGCAGTACTTC. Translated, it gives CASSPFDRATSEQYF.

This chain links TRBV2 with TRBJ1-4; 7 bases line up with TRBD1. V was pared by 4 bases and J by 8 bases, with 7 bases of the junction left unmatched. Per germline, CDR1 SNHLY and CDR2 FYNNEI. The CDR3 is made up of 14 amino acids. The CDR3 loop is CASSVVRGREKLFF. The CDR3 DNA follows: TGTGCCAGCAGTGTCGTCAGGGGGAGAGAAAAACTGTTTTTT.

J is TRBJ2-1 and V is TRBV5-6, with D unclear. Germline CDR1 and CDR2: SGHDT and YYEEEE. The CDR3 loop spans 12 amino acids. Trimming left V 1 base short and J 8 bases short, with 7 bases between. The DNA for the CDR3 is TGTGCCAGCAGCTTGACCAGGCATGAGCAGTTCTTC. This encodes CASSLTRHEQFF. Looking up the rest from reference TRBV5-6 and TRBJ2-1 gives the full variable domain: DAGVTQSPTHLIKTRGQQVTLRCSPKSGHDTVSWYQQALGQGPQFIFQYYEEEERQRGNFPDRFSGHQFPNYSSELNVNALLLGDSALYLCASSLTRHEQFFGPGTRLTVL.

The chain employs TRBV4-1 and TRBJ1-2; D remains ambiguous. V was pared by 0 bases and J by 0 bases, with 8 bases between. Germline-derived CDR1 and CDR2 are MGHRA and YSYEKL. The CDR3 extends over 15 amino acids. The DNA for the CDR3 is TGCGCCAGCAGCCAAGAACGGAGAGCTAACTATGGCTACACCTTC. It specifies CASSQERRANYGYTF.

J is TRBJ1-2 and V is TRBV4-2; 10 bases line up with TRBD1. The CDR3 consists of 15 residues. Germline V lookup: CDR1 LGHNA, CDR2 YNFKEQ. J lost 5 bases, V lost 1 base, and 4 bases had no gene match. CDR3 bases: TGTGCCAGCAGCCAAGCCGGGACAGGGGAATATGGCTACACCTTC. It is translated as CASSQAGTGEYGYTF.

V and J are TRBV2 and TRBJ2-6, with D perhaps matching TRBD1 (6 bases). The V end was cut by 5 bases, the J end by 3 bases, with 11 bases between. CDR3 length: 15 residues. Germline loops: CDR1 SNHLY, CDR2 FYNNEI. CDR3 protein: CASSLQGFGANVLTF. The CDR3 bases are TGTGCCAGCAGTCTTCAGGGGTTTGGGGCCAACGTCCTGACTTTC.

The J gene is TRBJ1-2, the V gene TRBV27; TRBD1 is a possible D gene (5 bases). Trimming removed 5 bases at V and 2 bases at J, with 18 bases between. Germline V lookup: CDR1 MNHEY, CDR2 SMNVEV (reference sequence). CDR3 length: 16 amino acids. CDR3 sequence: CASSPYRRRGNYGYTF. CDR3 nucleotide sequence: TGTGCCAGCAGTCCCTACCGTCGGCGGGGGAACTATGGCTACACCTTC.

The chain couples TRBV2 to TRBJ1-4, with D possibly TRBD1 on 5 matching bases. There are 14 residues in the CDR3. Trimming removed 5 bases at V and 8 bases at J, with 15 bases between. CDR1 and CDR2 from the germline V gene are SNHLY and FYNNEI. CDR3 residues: CASSRDWIREKLFF. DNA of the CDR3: TGTGCCAGCAGTCGGGACTGGATTAGGGAAAAACTGTTTTTT.

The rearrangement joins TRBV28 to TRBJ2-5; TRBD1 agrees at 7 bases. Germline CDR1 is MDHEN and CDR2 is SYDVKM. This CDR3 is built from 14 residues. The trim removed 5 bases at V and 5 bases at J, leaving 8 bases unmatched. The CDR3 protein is CASSGQVRGETQYF. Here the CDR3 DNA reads TGTGCCAGCAGTGGACAGGTTAGGGGGGAGACCCAGTACTTC.

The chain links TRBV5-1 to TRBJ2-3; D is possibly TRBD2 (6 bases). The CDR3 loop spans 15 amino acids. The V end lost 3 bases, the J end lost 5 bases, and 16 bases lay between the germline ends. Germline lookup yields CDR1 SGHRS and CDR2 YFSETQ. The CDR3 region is CASSWGERVVDTQYF. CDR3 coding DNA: TGCGCCAGCAGCTGGGGGGAGCGAGTGGTAGATACGCAGTATTTT. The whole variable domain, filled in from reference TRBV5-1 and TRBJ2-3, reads KAGVTQTPRYLIKTRGQQVTLSCSPISGHRSVSWYQQTPGQGLQFLFEYFSETQRNKGNFPGRFSGRQFSNSRSEMNVSTLELGDSALYLCASSWGERVVDTQYFGPGTRLTVL.

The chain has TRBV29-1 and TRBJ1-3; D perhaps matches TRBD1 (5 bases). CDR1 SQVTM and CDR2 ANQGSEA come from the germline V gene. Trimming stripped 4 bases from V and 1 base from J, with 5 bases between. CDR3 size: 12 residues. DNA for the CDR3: TGCAGCGTTGGACAGTCTGGAAACACCATATATTTT. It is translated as CSVGQSGNTIYF.

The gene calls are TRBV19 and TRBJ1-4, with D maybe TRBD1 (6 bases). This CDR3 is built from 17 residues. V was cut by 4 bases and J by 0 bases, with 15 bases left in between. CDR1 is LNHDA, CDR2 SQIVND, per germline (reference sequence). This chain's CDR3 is CASSTNLQGTTNEKLFF. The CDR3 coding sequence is TGTGCCAGTAGTACAAACCTACAGGGAACAACTAATGAAAAACTGTTTTTT.

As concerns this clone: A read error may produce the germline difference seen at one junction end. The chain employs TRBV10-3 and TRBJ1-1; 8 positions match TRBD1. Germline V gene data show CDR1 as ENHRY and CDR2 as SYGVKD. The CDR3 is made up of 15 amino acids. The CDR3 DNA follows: TGTACCATCAGTGACGGACAGGGTGAGTACACTGAAGCTTTCTTT. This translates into CTISDGQGEYTEAFF.

The CDR3 bases are TGTGCCAGCAGCGTAGGGGTTAGCGGGGGGTCGGAGGAGACCCAGTACTTC. Protein product: CASSVGVSGGSEETQYF. The chain links TRBV9 to TRBJ2-5, with 10 bases matching TRBD2. Germline V lookup: CDR1 SGDLS, CDR2 YYNGEE. V lost 0 bases, J lost 5 bases, and 10 bases stayed unmatched. The CDR3 extends over 17 amino acids. The complete variable domain, with remaining parts taken from reference TRBV9 and TRBJ2-5, reads DSGVTQTPKHLITATGQRVTLRCSPRSGDLSVYWYQQSLDQGLQFLIQYYNGEERAKGNILERFSAQQFPDLHSELNLSSLELGDSALYFCASSVGVSGGSEETQYFGPGTRLLVL.

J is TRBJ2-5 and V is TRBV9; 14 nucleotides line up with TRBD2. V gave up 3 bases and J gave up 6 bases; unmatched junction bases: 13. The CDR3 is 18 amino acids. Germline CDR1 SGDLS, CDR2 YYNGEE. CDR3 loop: CASSANRLAGGHGKTQYF. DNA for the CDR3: TGTGCCAGCAGCGCCAATCGACTAGCGGGGGGGCACGGGAAGACCCAGTACTTC.

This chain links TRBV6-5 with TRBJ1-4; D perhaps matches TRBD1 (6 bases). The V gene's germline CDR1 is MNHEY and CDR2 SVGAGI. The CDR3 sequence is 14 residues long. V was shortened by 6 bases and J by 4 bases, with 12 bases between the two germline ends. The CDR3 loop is CASSNSGDNEKLFF. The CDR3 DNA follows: TGTGCCAGCAGCAACTCAGGGGATAATGAAAAACTGTTTTTT.